The 18 T cell receptor beta chains listed next were all sequenced from one sample in a study of blood T cell repertoires in COVID-19. Data came from immunoSEQ multiplex PCR; TCRdb stores just in-frame clones and leaves some out. The top ten clones hold 7% to 9% of a sample with about 38,000 clones, 80% to 90% of them seen once. Sequenced sample: peripheral blood. The receptors shown here come from a human donor in a cohort sampled during active COVID-19.

The chain has TRBV7-2 and TRBJ2-7, with TRBD2 matching over 8 bases. This CDR3 has 15 amino acids. Germline V CDR1 and CDR2: SGHTA, FQGNSA. Trimming took 6 bases from V and 2 from J; bases not matched to a gene: 9. The CDR3 bases are TGTGCCAGCAGTACTGGACTAGCTCCCACCTACGAGCAGTACTTC. It is translated as CASSTGLAPTYEQYF.

The chain links TRBV19 to TRBJ2-1; 15 bases fit TRBD2. This CDR3 region has 17 residues. The germline gives CDR1 LNHDA, CDR2 SQIVND (reference sequence). The V and J ends lost 5 bases and 3 bases, in that order; junction bases with no gene match: 5. The CDR3 sequence is CASSFGTSGRSYNEQFF. CDR3 DNA: TGTGCCAGTAGTTTCGGGACTAGCGGGAGGAGCTACAATGAGCAGTTCTTC. Full variable domain (outside the CDR3, taken from reference TRBV19 and TRBJ2-1): DGGITQSPKYLFRKEGQNVTLSCEQNLNHDAMYWYRQDPGQGLRLIYYSQIVNDFQKGDIAEGYSVSREKKESFPLTVTSAQKNPTAFYLCASSFGTSGRSYNEQFFGPGTRLTVL.

The chain carries TRBV3-1 (or the pseudogene TRBV3-2) and TRBJ2-3; TRBD2 aligns across 7 bases. V was pared by 4 bases and J by 1 base, with 5 bases of the junction left unmatched. The length of the CDR3 is 15 residues. Germline CDR1 reads LGHDT; CDR2 reads YNNKEL (reference sequence). The CDR3 is CASSLGLAGTDTQYF. The CDR3 DNA reads as TGTGCCAGCAGCCTAGGGCTAGCGGGCACAGATACGCAGTATTTT.

This clone has just one count. The CDR3 loop reads CASSHPRTGIGNTEAFF. CDR3 DNA sequence: TGCGCCAGCAGCCACCCCCGGACAGGGATAGGGAACACTGAAGCTTTCTTT. The rearrangement uses TRBV4-1 and TRBJ1-1; TRBD1 aligns across 8 bases. The CDR3 has 17 amino acids. The V gene end was trimmed by 3 bases and the J gene end by 1 base; junction bases not matched to a gene: 10. The germline gives CDR1 MGHRA, CDR2 YSYEKL.

The chain joins TRBV5-6 to TRBJ2-7, with 11 positions matching TRBD2. From germline, CDR1 is SGHDT and CDR2 YYEEEE. V dropped 1 base and J dropped 3; count of bases not matched to a gene: 6. CDR3 length: 16 amino acids. CDR3 amino acids: CASSLIAGGPNYEQYF. In nucleotides, the CDR3 is TGTGCCAGCAGCTTGATAGCGGGAGGGCCCAACTACGAGCAGTACTTC.

The chain joins TRBV11-2 to TRBJ2-1; no clear D gene. The CDR3 consists of 15 residues. The V end lost 3 bases, the J end lost 4 bases, and 13 bases lay between the germline ends. Per germline, CDR1 SGHAT and CDR2 FQNNGV. Here the CDR3 reads CASSFRGSEYNEQFF. Written as DNA, the CDR3 is TGTGCCAGCAGCTTCCGTGGGTCGGAGTACAATGAGCAGTTCTTC.

The chain links TRBV5-5 to TRBJ2-3; 15 bases are a match to TRBD2. This CDR3 has 17 amino acids. CDR1 is SGHKS, CDR2 YYEKEE, per germline (reference sequence). Trimming removed 0 bases from V and 5 bases from J; junction bases left unmatched: 4. CDR3: CASSLAGLAGGLDTQYF. CDR3 DNA: TGTGCCAGCAGCTTGGCGGGACTAGCGGGAGGATTAGATACGCAGTATTTT. Supplemented by reference TRBV5-5 and TRBJ2-3, the full variable domain reads DAGVTQSPTHLIKTRGQQVTLRCSPISGHKSVSWYQQVLGQGPQFIFQYYEKEERGRGNFPDRFSARQFPNYSSELNVNALLLGDSALYLCASSLAGLAGGLDTQYFGPGTRLTVL.

V gene TRBV18 combines with J gene TRBJ1-2; 8 positions match TRBD1. CDR3 length equals 15 residues. V was pared by 2 bases and J by 2 bases, with 4 bases of the junction left unmatched. CDR1 is KGHSH and CDR2 is LQKENI in the germline V gene. In nucleotides, the CDR3 is TGTGCCAGCTCACCATGGACAGGGACCAACTATGGCTACACCTTC. It codes for CASSPWTGTNYGYTF.

CDR3 in amino acids: CASSQGWTGGTGELFF. CDR3 bases: TGCGCCAGCAGCCAAGGATGGACAGGGGGGACCGGGGAGCTGTTTTTT. The rearrangement uses TRBV4-1 and TRBJ2-2; TRBD1 agrees at 10 bases. This CDR3 spans 16 amino acids. Trimming took 1 base from V and 5 from J; bases not matched to a gene: 4. Germline values: CDR1 MGHRA, CDR2 YSYEKL.

Notes on this clone: Other DNA sequences in the sample encode the same CDR3. J is TRBJ2-3 and V is TRBV5-1, with 10 bases that match TRBD2. Germline CDR1 is SGHRS and CDR2 is YFSETQ. There are 15 residues in the CDR3. With V trimmed by 2 bases and J by 5 bases, 5 bases remained unmatched. DNA of the CDR3: TGCGCCAGCAGCTTAAGCGGGGGGGCTGTAGATACGCAGTATTTT. It translates to CASSLSGGAVDTQYF.

In this sample, this clone turned up a few times. The chain is built from TRBV10-3 and TRBJ2-5, with a weak D call TRBD1 (5 bases). CDR3 length equals 13 residues. V was clipped by 4 bases and J by 3 bases, with 9 bases between them. Per germline, CDR1 ENHRY and CDR2 SYGVKD. CDR3 nucleotide sequence: TGTGCCATCAGTGTAGGGGAAAAAGAGACCCAGTACTTC. It translates to CAISVGEKETQYF.

This chain uses TRBV5-1 with TRBJ1-1, with a tentative D call TRBD1 (5 bases). Trimming left V 4 bases short and J 4 bases short, with 17 bases between. CDR1 is SGHRS, CDR2 YFSETQ, per germline. The CDR3 totals 15 residues. The CDR3 loop reads CASSPTPGGRTEAFF. The CDR3 region has the DNA TGCGCCAGCAGCCCGACCCCGGGGGGACGCACTGAAGCTTTCTTT.

The gene calls are TRBV30 and TRBJ1-2; maybe TRBD1 (6 bases). The CDR3 has 14 amino acids. Trimming removed 2 bases at V and 4 bases at J, with 14 bases between. Germline CDR1 and CDR2: GTSNPN and SVGIG (reference sequence). For the CDR3, the DNA is TGTGCCTGGAGTTCCGGGACACAAGTCTATGGCTACACCTTC. Translated: CAWSSGTQVYGYTF.

The chain joins TRBV20-1 to TRBJ2-5; 9 nucleotides align to TRBD1. The CDR3 spans 17 residues. Looked up from germline, CDR1 is DFQATT and CDR2 is SNEGSKA (reference sequence). J was trimmed by 0 bases and V by 3 bases; bases with no gene match: 11. CDR3 nucleotide sequence: TGCAGTGCTAGTGCAACCCCCGGGACAGGGTACCAAGAGACCCAGTACTTC. Its protein is CSASATPGTGYQETQYF.

The chain has TRBV7-3 and TRBJ1-2; D ambiguous. Germline V CDR1 and CDR2: SGHTA, FQGTGA. This CDR3 is 15 amino acids long. V was clipped by 0 bases and J by 1 base, with 9 bases between them. The CDR3 region has the DNA TGTGCCAGCAGCTTAACTGGGCGGGATAACTATGGCTACACCTTC. It yields the protein CASSLTGRDNYGYTF.

V and J are TRBV4-3 and TRBJ1-6; TRBD1 aligns across 8 bases. V lost 4 bases to trimming and J lost 10 bases; unmatched junction nucleotides: 3. The CDR3 loop spans 13 amino acids. CDR1 and CDR2 (germline): LGHNA, YSLEER. The CDR3: CASSLDRDSPLHF. The CDR3 nucleotides read TGCGCCAGCAGCCTGGACAGGGACTCACCCCTCCACTTT.

The chain recombines TRBV19 with TRBJ1-2; tentative D call: TRBD1 (6 bases). V was clipped by 6 bases and J by 1 base, with 15 bases between them. This CDR3 contains 15 residues. Germline values: CDR1 LNHDA, CDR2 SQIVND (reference sequence). Here the CDR3 reads CASRGATFFNYGYTF. The CDR3 DNA sequence: TGTGCCAGTAGGGGGGCGACTTTCTTTAACTATGGCTACACCTTC. The full variable domain, completed using reference TRBV19 and TRBJ1-2, is DGGITQSPKYLFRKEGQNVTLSCEQNLNHDAMYWYRQDPGQGLRLIYYSQIVNDFQKGDIAEGYSVSREKKESFPLTVTSAQKNPTAFYLCASRGATFFNYGYTFGSGTRLTVV.

The V and J genes are TRBV5-1 and TRBJ2-7; 7 bases fit TRBD1. The CDR3 runs to 16 residues. The junction had 12 bases not matched to a gene; V was cut back by 6 bases and J by 0 bases. Germline values: CDR1 SGHRS, CDR2 YFSETQ. CDR3 region: CASMLSGTDPSYEQYF. The CDR3 DNA reads TGCGCCAGCATGCTTTCCGGGACAGATCCCTCCTACGAGCAGTACTTC.